These 25 T cell receptor beta chains came from one sample sequenced in a study of Tregs in tolerant kidney transplant recipients. Assay used: immunoSEQ multiplex PCR; TCRdb lists only in-frame clones, some missing. The data contain 100,000 to 150,000 clones, roughly nine tenths of them seen just once; the ten biggest clones take up approximately 0.62%. The sequencing input was CD4+ T cells from blood. The origin of the receptors is a human donor in good health.

The rearrangement links TRBV5-1 to TRBJ2-3, with TRBD2 identical over 10 bases. The length of the CDR3 is 16 residues. Germline CDR1 reads SGHRS; CDR2 reads YFSETQ. V gave up 4 bases and J gave up 0 bases; unmatched junction bases: 5. CDR3 amino acids: CASSKLAGLSTDTQYF. The CDR3 DNA is TGCGCCAGCAGCAAACTAGCGGGACTAAGCACAGATACGCAGTATTTT.

This chain connects TRBV6-5 to TRBJ1-4; possibly TRBD1 for D (5 bases). Per germline, CDR1 MNHEY and CDR2 SVGAGI. CDR3 size: 14 residues. V lost 2 bases and J lost 7, with 11 bases in between. In nucleotides, the CDR3 is TGTGCCAGCAGTTACCGGCGGGGGAGTGAAAAACTGTTTTTT. Its protein product is CASSYRRGSEKLFF.

V is TRBV6-5 and J is TRBJ1-4, with a tentative D call TRBD1 (5 bases). CDR3 length equals 14 residues. Germline lookup yields CDR1 MNHEY and CDR2 SVGAGI. Trimming took 0 bases from V and 8 from J, leaving 10 bases between them. The CDR3 loop reads CASSYSYRLEKLFF. The DNA of the CDR3 is TGTGCCAGCAGTTACTCTTACAGGCTGGAAAAACTGTTTTTT.

The V and J genes are TRBV6-1 and TRBJ2-7; D might be TRBD2 (5 bases). Germline assignment: CDR1 MNHNS and CDR2 SASEGT. The CDR3 runs to 17 residues. V was shortened by 0 bases and J by 3 bases, with 18 bases between the two germline ends. CDR3 in amino acids: CASSEARGSLSSYEQYF. The CDR3 nucleotides read TGTGCCAGCAGTGAAGCGCGAGGGAGTCTGAGTAGCTACGAGCAGTACTTC.

The rearrangement links TRBV18 to TRBJ2-3; 8 nucleotides agree with TRBD2. This CDR3 contains 17 residues. The germline V gene encodes CDR1 KGHSH and CDR2 LQKENI. V lost 6 bases, J lost 0 bases, and 11 bases stayed unmatched. In nucleotides, the CDR3 is TGTGCCAGCTCCCCGAGGGGTAGCGGGGATAGCACAGATACGCAGTATTTT. It is translated as CASSPRGSGDSTDTQYF.

The chain combines TRBV19 with TRBJ2-7, with D maybe TRBD1 (5 bases). Per germline, CDR1 LNHDA and CDR2 SQIVND (reference sequence). The V end lost 5 bases, the J end lost 7 bases, and 21 bases lay between the germline ends. This CDR3 has 15 residues. CDR3 coding DNA: TGTGCCAGTAGTCCCACAAGGGGCCCCACGGTAGAGCAGTACTTC. Translation: CASSPTRGPTVEQYF.

The chain links TRBV30 to TRBJ1-1, with 7 positions matching TRBD1. With V trimmed by 0 bases and J by 1 base, 2 bases remained unmatched. CDR3 length: 14 amino acids. Germline CDR1 and CDR2: GTSNPN and SVGIG (reference sequence). The CDR3 nucleotides read TGTGCCTGGAGTGTAAAGGGGGCGAACACTGAAGCTTTCTTT. Amino acid sequence: CAWSVKGANTEAFF.

The genes are TRBV27 and TRBJ2-7; 9 bases map to TRBD2. Germline V gene sequence: CDR1 MNHEY, CDR2 SMNVEV (reference sequence). The CDR3 contains 15 residues. V was clipped by 3 bases and J by 5 bases; unmatched bases: 8. DNA for the CDR3: TGTGCCAGCAGTTTTCAGGGACTAGCTCCTGACGAGCAGTACTTC. Protein sequence: CASSFQGLAPDEQYF.

V usage is TRBV6-5 and J usage is TRBJ2-7; possible D gene TRBD2, 5 bases. The germline V and J ends were trimmed by 7 bases and 9 bases, with 13 bases remaining between them. The CDR3 extends over 11 amino acids. Germline V gives CDR1 MNHEY, CDR2 SVGAGI. Here the CDR3 reads CASTDGAAQYF. CDR3 DNA: TGTGCCAGCACCGACGGAGCGGCGCAGTACTTC.

The table lists this clone with a count of one. The genes are TRBV5-1 and TRBJ1-4; D is undetermined. CDR3 length: 13 amino acids. Trimming removed 0 bases at V and 6 bases at J, with 6 bases between. The germline V gene has CDR1 SGHRS and CDR2 YFSETQ. The CDR3 here is CASSLVPDEKLFF. CDR3 DNA: TGCGCCAGCAGCTTGGTCCCGGATGAAAAACTGTTTTTT.

The rearrangement uses TRBV9 and TRBJ2-7; 8 bases line up with TRBD2. Per germline, CDR1 SGDLS and CDR2 YYNGEE. The CDR3 spans 15 residues. J lost 6 bases, V lost 0 bases, and 8 bases had no gene match. CDR3 sequence: CASSVGGSGSAEQYF. In DNA, the CDR3 is TGTGCCAGCAGCGTAGGGGGGAGCGGGAGTGCCGAGCAGTACTTC.

V is TRBV11-2 and J is TRBJ2-7, with TRBD2 matching 10 bases. The junction had 7 bases not matched to a gene; V was cut back by 1 base and J by 1 base. There are 17 residues in the CDR3. CDR1 and CDR2 (germline): SGHAT, FQNNGV. The CDR3 region is CASSLAFTSGASYEQYF. In DNA, the CDR3 is TGTGCCAGCAGCTTAGCCTTCACTAGCGGGGCTTCCTACGAGCAGTACTTC.

The chain couples TRBV5-4 to TRBJ1-1, with unresolved D. CDR1 and CDR2 from the germline V gene are SGHNT and YYREEE (reference sequence). V dropped 0 bases and J dropped 0 bases, with 3 bases sitting between them. CDR3 size: 13 residues. The CDR3 nucleotides read TGTGCCAGCAGCTTGGAGGTGAACACTGAAGCTTTCTTT. This encodes CASSLEVNTEAFF.

The V gene is TRBV7-2, the J gene TRBJ2-3, with D tentatively TRBD2 (7 bases). V was clipped by 2 bases and J by 4 bases, with 10 bases between them. Germline V gene lookup returns CDR1 SGHTA and CDR2 FQGNSA. The CDR3 loop spans 14 amino acids. The CDR3: CASSLWGGADTQYF. The CDR3 region has the DNA TGTGCCAGCAGCTTATGGGGGGGCGCAGATACGCAGTATTTT. The variable domain in full, with the rest retrieved from reference TRBV7-2 and TRBJ2-3, is GAGVSQSPSNKVTEKGKDVELRCDPISGHTALYWYRQSLGQGLEFLIYFQGNSAPDKSGLPSDRFSAERTGGSVSTLTIQRTQQEDSAVYLCASSLWGGADTQYFGPGTRLTVL.

This chain uses TRBV6-5 with TRBJ2-5; tentatively, D is TRBD2 (5 bases). Germline V gene data show CDR1 as MNHEY and CDR2 as SVGAGI. The ends were cut back, 6 bases at V and 3 bases at J, with 11 bases in the middle. This CDR3 is 13 amino acids long. This chain's CDR3 is CASSPRREETQYF. The CDR3 DNA is TGTGCCAGCAGCCCTAGGCGGGAAGAGACCCAGTACTTC.

The chain is built from TRBV7-9 and TRBJ2-7; D is ambiguous. The V gene's germline CDR1 is SEHNR and CDR2 FQNEAQ (reference sequence). V was pared by 3 bases and J by 0 bases, with 6 bases between. The CDR3 runs 13 residues. CDR3 coding DNA: TGTGCCAGCAGCTTCCCGAACTCCTACGAGCAGTACTTC. Translating it yields CASSFPNSYEQYF.

The chain links TRBV6-5 to TRBJ2-6, with TRBD1 as a possible D gene (5 bases). Germline lookup yields CDR1 MNHEY and CDR2 SVGAGI. V lost 6 bases and J lost 1, with 10 bases in between. The CDR3 runs to 15 residues. The CDR3 coding sequence is TGTGCCAGCAGAGCAGGGTTTTCTGGGGCCAACGTCCTGACTTTC. Its protein product is CASRAGFSGANVLTF.

The genes are TRBV6-5 and TRBJ1-1, with D unclear. Germline V lookup: CDR1 MNHEY, CDR2 SVGAGI. The V end was cut by 7 bases, the J end by 0 bases, with 9 bases between. The CDR3 has 13 amino acids. Here the CDR3 reads CASKVTVNTEAFF. CDR3 nucleotide sequence: TGTGCCAGCAAAGTGACCGTGAACACTGAAGCTTTCTTT.

The table lists this clone with a few counts. The chain employs TRBV6-6 and TRBJ2-1; possibly TRBD1 or TRBD2 for D (7 bases each). The V gene's germline CDR1 is MNHNY and CDR2 SVGAGI (reference sequence). This CDR3 contains 11 residues. The CDR3 DNA sequence: TGTGCATCCCAGGGGGGGAATGAGCAGTTCTTC. It is translated as CASQGGNEQFF.

The rearrangement links TRBV19 to TRBJ2-2; 7 bases are a match to TRBD2. After removal of 3 bases from V and 4 bases from J, the junction contained 5 bases not matched to a gene. The CDR3 loop spans 15 amino acids. The germline CDR1 and CDR2 sequences are LNHDA and SQIVND (reference sequence). The CDR3 spells CASSMGRVLTGELFF. The CDR3 region has the DNA TGTGCCAGTAGTATGGGGAGGGTCCTCACCGGGGAGCTGTTTTTT.

DNA of the CDR3: TGTGCCAGCAGCCGAGGACTAATCCTAGACGCTGAAGCTTTCTTT. Its protein is CASSRGLILDAEAFF. The J gene is TRBJ1-1, the V gene TRBV7-8; D is uncertain. The CDR3 extends over 15 amino acids. Trimming took 5 bases from V and 6 from J, leaving 19 bases between them. Germline V gene lookup returns CDR1 SGHVS and CDR2 FQNEAQ.

This sequence joins TRBV5-8 and TRBJ2-7, with D possibly matching TRBD2 (5 bases). The CDR3 covers 14 residues. Germline CDR1 SGHTS, CDR2 YDEGEE. The V end lost 4 bases, the J end lost 10 bases, and 21 bases lay between the germline ends. For the CDR3, the DNA is TGTGCCAGCAGCCTATGGACTGATACTACGAGACAGTACTTC. Protein: CASSLWTDTTRQYF. Full variable domain (outside the CDR3, taken from reference TRBV5-8 and TRBJ2-7): EAGVTQSPTHLIKTRGQQATLRCSPISGHTSVYWYQQALGLGLQFLLWYDEGEERNRGNFPPRFSGRQFPNYSSELNVNALELEDSALYLCASSLWTDTTRQYFGPGTRLTVT.

The V and J genes are TRBV5-6 and TRBJ2-6; D possibly corresponds to TRBD1 (5 bases). The V and J ends lost 1 base and 0 bases respectively, with 11 bases between them. From germline, CDR1 is SGHDT and CDR2 YYEEEE. The CDR3 covers 17 residues. The CDR3: CASSLRGLYSGANVLTF. The CDR3 coding sequence is TGTGCCAGCAGCTTGAGGGGCCTATACTCTGGGGCCAACGTCCTGACTTTC. Full variable domain (outside the CDR3, taken from reference TRBV5-6 and TRBJ2-6): DAGVTQSPTHLIKTRGQQVTLRCSPKSGHDTVSWYQQALGQGPQFIFQYYEEEERQRGNFPDRFSGHQFPNYSSELNVNALLLGDSALYLCASSLRGLYSGANVLTFGAGSRLTVL.

The chain combines TRBV2 with TRBJ1-4; unclear D gene. Germline CDR1 SNHLY, CDR2 FYNNEI. Trimming removed 2 bases from V and 5 bases from J, with 15 bases in between. The CDR3 is made up of 16 amino acids. CDR3 residues: CASSEIKREVNEKLFF. DNA of the CDR3: TGTGCCAGCAGTGAAATTAAAAGGGAGGTAAATGAAAAACTGTTTTTT.

The chain carries TRBV7-3 and TRBJ2-7; 11 bases are a match to TRBD2. Looked up from germline, CDR1 is SGHTA and CDR2 is FQGTGA. CDR3 length: 15 amino acids. V gave up 5 bases and J gave up 2 bases; unmatched junction bases: 5. CDR3 in amino acids: CASSILAGGTYEQYF. CDR3 coding DNA: TGTGCCAGCAGCATTCTAGCGGGGGGAACCTACGAGCAGTACTTC.